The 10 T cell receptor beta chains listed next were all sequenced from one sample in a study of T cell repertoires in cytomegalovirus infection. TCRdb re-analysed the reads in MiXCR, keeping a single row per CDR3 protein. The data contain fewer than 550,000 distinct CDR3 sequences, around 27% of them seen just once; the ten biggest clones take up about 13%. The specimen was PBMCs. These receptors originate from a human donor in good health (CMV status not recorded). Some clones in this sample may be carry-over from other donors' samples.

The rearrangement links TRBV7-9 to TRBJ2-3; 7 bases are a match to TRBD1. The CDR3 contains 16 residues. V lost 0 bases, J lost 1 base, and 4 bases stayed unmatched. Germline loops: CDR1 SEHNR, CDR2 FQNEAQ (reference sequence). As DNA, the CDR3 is TGTGCCAGCAGCTTAGCCGTTGGACAGGGCACAGATACGCAGTATTTT. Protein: CASSLAVGQGTDTQYF.

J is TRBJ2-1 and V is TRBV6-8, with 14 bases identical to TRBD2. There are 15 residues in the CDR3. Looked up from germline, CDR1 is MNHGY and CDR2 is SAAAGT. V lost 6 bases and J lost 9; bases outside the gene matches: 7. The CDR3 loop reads CASSAGTSGSPEQFF. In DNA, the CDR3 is TGTGCCAGCAGCGCCGGGACTAGCGGGAGTCCTGAGCAGTTCTTC.

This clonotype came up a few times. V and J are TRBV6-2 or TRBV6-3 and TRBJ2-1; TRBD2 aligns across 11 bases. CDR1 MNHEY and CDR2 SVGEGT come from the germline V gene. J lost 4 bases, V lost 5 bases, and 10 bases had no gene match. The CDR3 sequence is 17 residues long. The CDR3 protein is CASSDTLLAGAYNEQFF. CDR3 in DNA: TGTGCCAGCAGTGACACACTACTAGCGGGAGCTTACAATGAGCAGTTCTTC.

The CDR3, as DNA: TGTGCCAGCAGTGACCCACGGAACACTGAAGCTTTCTTT. Protein: CASSDPRNTEAFF. V and J are TRBV2 and TRBJ1-1; D remains unclear. The CDR3 length is 13 residues. Trimming pared 3 bases from V and 1 base from J, leaving 6 bases between. The germline V gene encodes CDR1 SNHLY and CDR2 FYNNEI. Filled out from reference TRBV2 and TRBJ1-1, the complete variable domain reads EPEVTQTPSHQVTQMGQEVILRCVPISNHLYFYWYRQILGQKVEFLVSFYNNEISEKSEIFDDQFSVERPDGSNFTLKIRSTKLEDSAMYFCASSDPRNTEAFFGQGTRLTVV.

The CDR3 bases are TGCAGCGTTGAAGATTTCCCTCGTTACGAGCAGTACTTC. Translated: CSVEDFPRYEQYF. The chain employs TRBV29-1 and TRBJ2-7; unclear D gene. Germline V CDR1 and CDR2: SQVTM, ANQGSEA. The V and J ends lost 0 bases and 4 bases respectively, with 10 bases between them. The CDR3 runs 13 residues.

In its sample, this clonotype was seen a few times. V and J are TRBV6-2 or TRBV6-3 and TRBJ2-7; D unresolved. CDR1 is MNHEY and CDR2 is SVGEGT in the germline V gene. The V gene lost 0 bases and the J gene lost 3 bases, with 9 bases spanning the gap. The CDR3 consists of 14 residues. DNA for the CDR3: TGTGCCAGCAGTTACTCGACGTGGGGCTACGAGCAGTACTTC. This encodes CASSYSTWGYEQYF.

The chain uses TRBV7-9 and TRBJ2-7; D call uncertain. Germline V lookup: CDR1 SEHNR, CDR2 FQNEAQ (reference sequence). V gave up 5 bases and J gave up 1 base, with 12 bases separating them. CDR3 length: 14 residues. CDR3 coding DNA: TGTGCCAGCAGCCCCAGCGCGGTATCCTACGAGCAGTACTTC. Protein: CASSPSAVSYEQYF.

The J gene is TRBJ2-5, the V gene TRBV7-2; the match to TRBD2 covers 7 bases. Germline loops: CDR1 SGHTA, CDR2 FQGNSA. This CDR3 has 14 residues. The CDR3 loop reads CAVGGRGTGETQYF. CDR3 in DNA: TGTGCAGTCGGCGGGAGAGGGACCGGGGAGACCCAGTACTTC.

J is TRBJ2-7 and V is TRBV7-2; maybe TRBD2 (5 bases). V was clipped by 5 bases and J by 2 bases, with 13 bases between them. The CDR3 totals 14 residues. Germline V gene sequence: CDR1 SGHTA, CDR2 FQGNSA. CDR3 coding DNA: TGTGCCAGCAGCGCCGTGGACGGGACCTACGAGCAGTACGTC. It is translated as CASSAVDGTYEQYV.

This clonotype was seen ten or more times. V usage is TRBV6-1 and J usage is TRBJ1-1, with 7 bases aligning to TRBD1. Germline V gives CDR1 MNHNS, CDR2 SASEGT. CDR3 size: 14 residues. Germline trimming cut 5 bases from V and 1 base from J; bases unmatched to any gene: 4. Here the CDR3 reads CASSFRQGNTEAFF. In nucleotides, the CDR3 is TGTGCCAGCAGTTTTAGACAGGGGAACACTGAAGCTTTCTTT.